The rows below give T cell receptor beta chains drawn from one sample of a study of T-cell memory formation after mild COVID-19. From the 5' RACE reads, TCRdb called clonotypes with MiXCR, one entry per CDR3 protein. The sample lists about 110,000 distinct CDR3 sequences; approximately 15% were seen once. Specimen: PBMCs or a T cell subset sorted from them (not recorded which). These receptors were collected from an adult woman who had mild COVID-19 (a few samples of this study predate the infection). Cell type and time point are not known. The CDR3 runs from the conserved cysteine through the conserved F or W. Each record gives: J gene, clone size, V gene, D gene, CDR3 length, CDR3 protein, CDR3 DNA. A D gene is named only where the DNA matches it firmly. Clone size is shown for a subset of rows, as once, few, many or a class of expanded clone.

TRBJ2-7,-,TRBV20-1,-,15,CSARASGLKPYEQYF,TGCAGTGCTCGCGCGTCGGGGCTGAAACCCTACGAGCAGTACTTC
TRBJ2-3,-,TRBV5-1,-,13,CASRDPLSDTQYF,TGCGCCAGCAGAGATCCACTCTCAGATACGCAGTATTTT
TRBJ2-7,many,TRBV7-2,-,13,CASSFTLNYEQYF,TGTGCCAGCAGCTTTACTCTCAACTACGAGCAGTACTTC
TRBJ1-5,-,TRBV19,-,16,CASIGFIQGQGQPQHF,TGTGCCAGTATCGGGTTTATACAGGGCCAGGGGCAGCCCCAGCATTTT
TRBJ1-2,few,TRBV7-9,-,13,CASSFFTEDGYTF,TGTGCCAGCAGCTTCTTTACAGAGGATGGCTACACCTTC
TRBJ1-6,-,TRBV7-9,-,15,CASTNLRPTGLPLHF,TGTGCCAGCACCAACCTCCGACCGACCGGGCTCCCCCTCCACTTT
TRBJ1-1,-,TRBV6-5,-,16,CASSYSGGKWNTEAFF,TGTGCCAGCAGTTACTCCGGGGGGAAGTGGAACACTGAAGCTTTCTTT
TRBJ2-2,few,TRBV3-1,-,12,CASSQYGGELFF,TGTGCCAGCAGCCAATATGGCGGGGAGCTGTTTTTT
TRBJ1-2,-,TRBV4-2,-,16,CASSQEPHGANYGYTF,TGTGCCAGCAGCCAAGAGCCCCATGGAGCTAACTATGGCTACACCTTC
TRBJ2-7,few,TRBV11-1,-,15,CASSLAQGPSYEQYF,TGTGCCAGCAGCTTAGCACAAGGGCCCTCCTACGAGCAGTACTTC
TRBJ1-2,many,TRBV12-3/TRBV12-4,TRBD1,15,CASSPPGTANYGYTF,TGTGCCAGCAGTCCCCCAGGGACAGCTAACTATGGCTACACCTTC
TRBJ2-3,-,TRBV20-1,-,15,CSGTDPGAGTDTQYF,TGCAGTGGAACAGATCCGGGAGCAGGCACAGATACGCAGTATTTT
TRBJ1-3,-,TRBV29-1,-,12,CSVTEPRNTIYF,TGCAGCGTGACCGAGCCCCGAAACACCATATATTTT
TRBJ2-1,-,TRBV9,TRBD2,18,CASSVGDRSGSSYNEQFF,TGTGCCAGCAGCGTAGGGGATCGGAGCGGGAGCTCCTACAATGAGCAGTTCTTC
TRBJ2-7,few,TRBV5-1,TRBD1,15,CASSLRTGATYEQYF,TGCGCCAGCAGCTTGAGGACAGGGGCGACCTACGAGCAGTACTTC
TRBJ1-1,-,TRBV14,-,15,CASSHSPGGYTEAFF,TGTGCCAGCAGCCATAGCCCCGGAGGATACACTGAAGCTTTCTTT
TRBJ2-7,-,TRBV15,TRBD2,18,CATSSVVLAGGNRYEQYF,TGTGCCACCAGCAGTGTAGTACTAGCGGGTGGGAACCGCTACGAGCAGTACTTC
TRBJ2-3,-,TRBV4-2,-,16,CASSQGGRSPTDTQYF,TGTGCCAGCAGCCAAGGAGGACGGTCCCCCACAGATACGCAGTATTTT
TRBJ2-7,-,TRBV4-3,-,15,CASSQDRNSGYEQYF,TGCGCCAGCAGCCAAGATAGGAACAGTGGCTACGAGCAGTACTTC
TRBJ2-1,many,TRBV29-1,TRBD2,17,CSVDAFVSAGVEDEQFF,TGCAGCGTTGATGCCTTTGTATCCGCGGGAGTTGAGGATGAGCAGTTCTTC
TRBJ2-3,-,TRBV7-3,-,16,CASSFGAGLSTDTQYF,TGTGCCAGCAGCTTTGGGGCGGGCCTCAGCACAGATACGCAGTATTTT
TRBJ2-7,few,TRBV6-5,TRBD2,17,CASSPAHWEGGLYEQYF,TGTGCCAGCAGTCCAGCCCACTGGGAGGGTGGCCTCTACGAGCAGTACTTC
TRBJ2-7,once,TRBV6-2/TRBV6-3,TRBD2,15,CASSSLLSGGYEQYF,TGTGCCAGCAGTTCCCTACTTAGCGGGGGATACGAGCAGTACTTC
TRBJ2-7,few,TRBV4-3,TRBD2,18,CASSQDDSGRSSSYEQYF,TGCGCCAGCAGCCAAGATGACAGCGGGAGGTCTAGCTCCTACGAGCAGTACTTC
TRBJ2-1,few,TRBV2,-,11,CASSEHAPEFF,TGTGCCAGCAGTGAACATGCCCCGGAGTTCTTC
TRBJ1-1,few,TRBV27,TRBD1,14,CASRRGAGGTEAFF,TGTGCCAGCAGGAGGGGGGCAGGGGGTACTGAAGCTTTCTTT
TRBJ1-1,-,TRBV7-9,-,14,CASSLAGYNTEAFF,TGTGCCAGCAGCTTAGCAGGGTATAACACTGAAGCTTTCTTT
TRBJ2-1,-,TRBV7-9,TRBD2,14,CASSLSGGYNEQFF,TGTGCCAGCAGCTTAAGCGGGGGCTACAATGAGCAGTTCTTC
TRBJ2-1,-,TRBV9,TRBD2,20,CASSIPRGLADTRSYNEQFF,TGTGCCAGCAGCATCCCCCGGGGACTAGCGGACACTCGGTCTTACAATGAGCAGTTCTTC
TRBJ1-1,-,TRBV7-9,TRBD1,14,CASSSRGGNTEAFF,TGTGCCAGCAGTTCCAGGGGGGGAAATACTGAAGCTTTCTTT
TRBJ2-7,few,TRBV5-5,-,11,CASSLSREQYF,TGTGCCAGCAGCTTATCCCGTGAGCAGTACTTC
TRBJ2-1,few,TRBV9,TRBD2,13,CASSPSSGNEQFF,TGTGCCAGCAGCCCCTCTAGCGGCAATGAGCAGTTCTTC
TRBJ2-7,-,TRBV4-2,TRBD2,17,CASSQDGRTLAVYEQYF,TGTGCCAGCAGCCAAGATGGAAGGACTCTAGCGGTCTACGAGCAGTACTTC
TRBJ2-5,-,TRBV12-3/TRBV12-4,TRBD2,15,CASKERGGALETQYF,TGTGCCAGCAAGGAACGCGGGGGGGCCTTGGAGACCCAGTACTTC
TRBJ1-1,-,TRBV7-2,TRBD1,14,CASSQWDRNTEAFF,TGTGCCAGCAGCCAATGGGACAGGAACACTGAAGCTTTCTTT
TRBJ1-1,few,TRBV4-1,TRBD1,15,CASSQEKGAGTEAFF,TGCGCCAGCAGCCAAGAAAAGGGGGCGGGCACTGAAGCTTTCTTT
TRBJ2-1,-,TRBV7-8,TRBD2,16,CASSLGAGVSYNEQFF,TGTGCCAGCAGCTTAGGGGCGGGGGTGTCCTACAATGAGCAGTTCTTC
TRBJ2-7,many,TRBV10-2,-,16,CASSEYSGRTTDEQYF,TGCGCCAGCAGTGAATATTCAGGACGGACCACGGACGAGCAGTACTTC
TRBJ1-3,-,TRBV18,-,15,CASSPEITSGNTIYF,TGTGCCAGCTCACCCGAAATTACTTCTGGAAACACCATATATTTT